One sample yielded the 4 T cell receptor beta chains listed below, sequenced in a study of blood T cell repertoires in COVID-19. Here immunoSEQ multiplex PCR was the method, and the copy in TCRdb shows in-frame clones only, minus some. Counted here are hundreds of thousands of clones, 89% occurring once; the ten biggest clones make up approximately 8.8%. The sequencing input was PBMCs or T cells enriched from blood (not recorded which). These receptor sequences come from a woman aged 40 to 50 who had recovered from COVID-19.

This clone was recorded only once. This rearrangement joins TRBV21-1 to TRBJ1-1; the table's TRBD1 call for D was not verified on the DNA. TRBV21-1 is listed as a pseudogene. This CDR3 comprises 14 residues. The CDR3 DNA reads TGTGCCAGCAGCAAAGATTCAGGTCCGAATGAAGCTTTCTTT. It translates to CASSKDSGPNEAFF.

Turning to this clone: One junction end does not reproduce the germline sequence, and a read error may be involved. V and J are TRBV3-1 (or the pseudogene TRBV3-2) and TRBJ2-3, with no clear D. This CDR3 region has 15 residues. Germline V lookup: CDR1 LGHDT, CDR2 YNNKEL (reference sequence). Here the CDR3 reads CVSSQATPSTDTQYF. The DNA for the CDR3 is TGTGTCAGCAGCCAAGCGACACCCAGCACAGATACGCAGTATTTT.

The CDR3 protein is CASSLVGGIGEKLFF. The CDR3 DNA follows: TGTGCCAGCAGCTTAGTAGGGGGCATTGGTGAAAAACTGTTTTTT. The chain joins TRBV7-9 to TRBJ1-4; 7 bases fit TRBD1. Germline V CDR1 and CDR2: SEHNR, FQNEAQ (reference sequence). The CDR3 runs 15 residues. The ends lost 1 base at V and 7 bases at J; junction bases unmatched: 6. Combining the CDR3 with reference TRBV7-9 and TRBJ1-4 gives the whole variable domain DTGVSQNPRHKITKRGQNVTFRCDPISEHNRLYWYRQTLGQGPEFLTYFQNEAQLEKSRLLSDRFSAERPKGSFSTLEIQRTEQGDSAMYLCASSLVGGIGEKLFFGSGTQLSVL.

The CDR3 DNA is TGTGCCAGCAGCGGACTAGCGGGAGTTGCCGGGGAGCTGTTTTTT. Translation gives CASSGLAGVAGELFF. This chain uses TRBV6-5 with TRBJ2-2, with 13 bases identical to TRBD2. Germline CDR1 reads MNHEY; CDR2 reads SVGAGI. This CDR3 comprises 15 residues. The V and J ends lost 6 bases and 6 bases, in that order; junction bases with no gene match: 4.